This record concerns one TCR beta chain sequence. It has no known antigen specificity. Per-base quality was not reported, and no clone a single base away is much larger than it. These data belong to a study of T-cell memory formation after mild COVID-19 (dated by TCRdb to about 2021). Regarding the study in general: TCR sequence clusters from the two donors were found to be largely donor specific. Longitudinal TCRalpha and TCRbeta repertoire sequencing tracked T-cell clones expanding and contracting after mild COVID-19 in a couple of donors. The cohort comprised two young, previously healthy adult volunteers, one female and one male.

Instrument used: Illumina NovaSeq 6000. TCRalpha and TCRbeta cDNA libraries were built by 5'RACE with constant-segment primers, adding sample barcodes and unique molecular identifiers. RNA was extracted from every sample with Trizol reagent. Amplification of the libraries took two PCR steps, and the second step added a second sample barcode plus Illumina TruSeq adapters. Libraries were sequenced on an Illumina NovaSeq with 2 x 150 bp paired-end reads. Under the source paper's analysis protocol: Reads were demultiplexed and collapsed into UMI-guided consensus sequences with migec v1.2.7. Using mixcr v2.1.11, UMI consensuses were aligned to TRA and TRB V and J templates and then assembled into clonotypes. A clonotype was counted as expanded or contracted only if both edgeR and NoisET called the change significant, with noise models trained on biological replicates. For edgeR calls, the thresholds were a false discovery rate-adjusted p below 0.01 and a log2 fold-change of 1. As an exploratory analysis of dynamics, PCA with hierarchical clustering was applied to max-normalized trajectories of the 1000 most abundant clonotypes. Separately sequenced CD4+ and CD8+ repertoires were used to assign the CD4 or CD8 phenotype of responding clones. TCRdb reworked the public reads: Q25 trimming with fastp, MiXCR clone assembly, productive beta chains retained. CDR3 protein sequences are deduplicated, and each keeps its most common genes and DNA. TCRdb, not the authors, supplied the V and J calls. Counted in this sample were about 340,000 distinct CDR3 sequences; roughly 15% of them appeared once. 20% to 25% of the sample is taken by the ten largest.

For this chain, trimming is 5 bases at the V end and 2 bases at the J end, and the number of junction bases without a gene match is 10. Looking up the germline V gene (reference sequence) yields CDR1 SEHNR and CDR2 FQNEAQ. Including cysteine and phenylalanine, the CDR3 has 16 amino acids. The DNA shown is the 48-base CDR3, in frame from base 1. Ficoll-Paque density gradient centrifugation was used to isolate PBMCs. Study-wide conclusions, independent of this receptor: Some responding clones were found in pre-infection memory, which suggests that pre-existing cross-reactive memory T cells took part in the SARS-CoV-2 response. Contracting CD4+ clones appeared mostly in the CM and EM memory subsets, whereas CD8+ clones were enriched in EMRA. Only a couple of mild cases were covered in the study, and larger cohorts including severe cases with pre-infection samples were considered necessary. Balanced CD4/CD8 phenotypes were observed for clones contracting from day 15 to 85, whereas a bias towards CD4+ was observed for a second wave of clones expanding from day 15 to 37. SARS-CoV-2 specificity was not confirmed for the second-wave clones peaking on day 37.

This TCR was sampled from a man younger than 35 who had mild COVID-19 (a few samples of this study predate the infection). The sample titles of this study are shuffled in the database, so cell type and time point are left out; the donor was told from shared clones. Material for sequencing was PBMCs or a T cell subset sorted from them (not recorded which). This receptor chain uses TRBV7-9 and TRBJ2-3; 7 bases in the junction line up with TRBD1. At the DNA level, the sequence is TGTGCCAGCAGCCACCAGACAGGGCGATTCACAGATACGCAGTATTTT. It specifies CASSHQTGRFTDTQYF. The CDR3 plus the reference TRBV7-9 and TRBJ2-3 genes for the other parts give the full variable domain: DTGVSQNPRHKITKRGQNVTFRCDPISEHNRLYWYRQTLGQGPEFLTYFQNEAQLEKSRLLSDRFSAERPKGSFSTLEIQRTEQGDSAMYLCASSHQTGRFTDTQYFGPGTRLTVL.